Listed here is a single TCR beta chain. The data were taken from a study of blood T cell repertoires in COVID-19. On the study more broadly: COVID-19 samples collected from the United States, Italy and Spain covered acute and convalescent phases. From T cells, B-cell-depleted T cells, or PBMCs came the material, which was cDNA or gDNA.

This CDR3 has 14 amino acids. Trimming took 4 bases from V and 6 from J, leaving 15 bases between them. Per germline, CDR1 MDHEN and CDR2 SYDVKM. The authors' processing: By means of reference gene primer amplification, nucleated cell counts were estimated. The table came from immunoSEQ multiplex PCR; TCRdb's copy has only in-frame clones and leaves some out. V and J calls plus clone size are reproduced from that table; the DNA served to infer D and trimming. The sample gives about 120,000 clones, around 68% of which show up once; 7.6% is in the top ten. The specimen sequenced was peripheral blood. This TCR was sampled from a woman in her fifties or sixties with acute or convalescent COVID-19. This chain joins TRBV28 and TRBJ2-5, with D maybe TRBD2 (6 bases). CDR3 in amino acids: CASSSFREIKTQYF. The CDR3 bases are TGTGCCAGCAGTTCCTTCCGGGAGATCAAGACCCAGTACTTC.